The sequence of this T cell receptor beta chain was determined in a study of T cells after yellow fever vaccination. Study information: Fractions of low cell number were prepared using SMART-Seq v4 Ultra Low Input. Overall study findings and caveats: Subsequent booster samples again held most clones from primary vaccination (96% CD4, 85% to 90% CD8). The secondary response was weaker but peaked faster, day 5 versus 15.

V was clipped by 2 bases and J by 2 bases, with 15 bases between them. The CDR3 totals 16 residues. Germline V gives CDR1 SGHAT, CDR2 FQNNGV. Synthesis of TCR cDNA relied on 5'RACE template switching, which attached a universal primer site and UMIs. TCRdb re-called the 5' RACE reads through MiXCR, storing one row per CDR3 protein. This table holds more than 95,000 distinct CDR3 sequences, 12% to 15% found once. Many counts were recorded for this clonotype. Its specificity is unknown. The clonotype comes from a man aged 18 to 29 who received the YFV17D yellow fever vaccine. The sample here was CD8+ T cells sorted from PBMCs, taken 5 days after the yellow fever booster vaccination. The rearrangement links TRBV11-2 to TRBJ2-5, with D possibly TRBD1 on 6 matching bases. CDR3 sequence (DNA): TGTGCCAGCAGCTTATTCGTGGGAAGGGGGCAAGAGACCCAGTACTTC. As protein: CASSLFVGRGQETQYF. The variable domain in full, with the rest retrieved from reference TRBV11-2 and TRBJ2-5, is EAGVAQSPRYKIIEKRQSVAFWCNPISGHATLYWYQQILGQGPKLLIQFQNNGVVDDSQLPKDRFSAERLKGVDSTLKIQPAKLEDSAVYLCASSLFVGRGQETQYFGPGTRLLVL.